This paragraph covers one T cell receptor (beta chain) sequence. Its antigen is still unknown. J was trimmed by 4 bases and V by 5 bases; bases with no gene match: 13. CDR3 length: 17 residues. CDR1 is MNHEY, CDR2 SVGEGT, per germline. Primers used in a second PCR of about 7 to 12 cycles were a sample-barcoded 5' primer and a J-beta primer mix. TCRdb used MiXCR to reprocess the 5' RACE reads, holding one entry per CDR3 protein. The table records 550,000 to 800,000 distinct CDR3 sequences, roughly 20% of them present only once. The data are from a study of blood T cells in healthy people across ages. Turning to the study itself: With template switching, about one barcoded beta molecule was captured per two T cells.

Whole-study results and caveats: In long-lived donors, naive CD4+ cell counts and diversity exceeded those of aged donors. Naive and antigen-experienced cells were not separated, limiting conclusive comparison.

This sequence joins TRBV6-2 or TRBV6-3 and TRBJ2-3; 9 nucleotides agree with TRBD1. The specimen sequenced was blood. The receptor comes from a man aged 65-85 years in good health. CDR3 residues: CASSRYPRTGVADTQYF. The CDR3 nucleotides are TGTGCCAGCAGTCGTTACCCCCGGACAGGGGTAGCAGATACGCAGTATTTT.